These 25 T cell receptor beta chains originate from one sample sequenced in a study of blood T cell repertoires in COVID-19. Generated by immunoSEQ multiplex PCR, the TCRdb table keeps only in-frame clones and is missing some. The sample shows some 190,000 clones, roughly 88% of them seen only once. The sample comprised peripheral blood. The source of these receptors is a man older than 75 with COVID-19, enrolled during active disease.

This clone was picked up a small number of times. CDR3 nucleotides: TGTGCCAGCAGGATAAGAAGTAGCCAAACTAACAATGAGCAGTTCTTC. Its translation is CASRIRSSQTNNEQFF. This sequence joins TRBV2 and TRBJ2-1; D remains unclear. Trimming shortened V by 6 bases and J by 5 bases, and 20 bases separated the two germline ends. This CDR3 contains 16 residues. The germline V gene has CDR1 SNHLY and CDR2 FYNNEI.

The gene calls are TRBV28 and TRBJ1-2; D is possibly TRBD1 (6 bases). The CDR3 has 14 amino acids. Germline assignment: CDR1 MDHEN and CDR2 SYDVKM. Trimming removed 3 bases from V and 4 bases from J, with 12 bases in between. CDR3: CASSLGASGYGYTF. The CDR3 region has the DNA TGTGCCAGCAGTTTGGGGGCCAGCGGCTATGGCTACACCTTC.

The V call is TRBV7-3, the J call TRBJ2-7; no reliable D call. V shed 2 bases and J shed 0 bases, with 8 bases lying between them. Germline lookup yields CDR1 SGHTA and CDR2 FQGTGA. The CDR3 is 14 residues long. CDR3 DNA sequence: TGTGCCAGCAGCTTAGACCGCGGCTCCTACGAGCAGTACTTC. It is translated as CASSLDRGSYEQYF.

The CDR3 here is CASRTGAQPQHF. The CDR3 nucleotides are TGTGCCAGCAGGACAGGGGCTCAGCCCCAGCATTTT. This chain connects TRBV6-5 to TRBJ1-5; 8 positions agree with TRBD1. Germline V gene data show CDR1 as MNHEY and CDR2 as SVGAGI. V gave up 6 bases and J gave up 6 bases; unmatched junction bases: 1. CDR3 length equals 12 residues.

As regards this clone: This specimen includes other DNA sequences encoding the same CDR3. The rearrangement joins TRBV5-1 to TRBJ2-7, with D possibly matching TRBD1 (6 bases). The CDR3 consists of 13 residues. Germline V gives CDR1 SGHRS, CDR2 YFSETQ. V was pared by 4 bases and J by 1 base, with 9 bases between. The CDR3 loop reads CASSPGQSYEQYF. CDR3 DNA sequence: TGCGCCAGCAGCCCGGGACAATCCTACGAGCAGTACTTC. Using reference TRBV5-1 and TRBJ2-7 for the parts outside the CDR3, the full variable domain is KAGVTQTPRYLIKTRGQQVTLSCSPISGHRSVSWYQQTPGQGLQFLFEYFSETQRNKGNFPGRFSGRQFSNSRSEMNVSTLELGDSALYLCASSPGQSYEQYFGPGTRLTVT.

The chain couples TRBV12-5 to TRBJ1-2; TRBD1 is a possible D gene (5 bases). CDR1 LGHNT and CDR2 FRNRAP come from the germline V gene. The V end was cut by 1 base, the J end by 8 bases, with 8 bases between. There are 12 residues in the CDR3. The chain's CDR3 is CASGLATGGYTF. The CDR3 DNA sequence: TGTGCTAGTGGTTTGGCCACAGGCGGCTACACCTTC.

The chain couples TRBV7-8 to TRBJ1-6, with D possibly matching TRBD1 (6 bases). The CDR3 is 17 residues long. V lost 3 bases to trimming and J lost 9 bases, with 21 bases between them. Germline values: CDR1 SGHVS, CDR2 FQNEAQ. The CDR3 DNA reads as TGTGCCAGCAGCTTCGGTGGTACAACAGGGATTGGTTCACCCCTCCACTTT. Translation: CASSFGGTTGIGSPLHF.

The gene calls are TRBV5-8 and TRBJ1-1; D call uncertain. Germline values: CDR1 SGHTS, CDR2 YDEGEE. V lost 3 bases, J lost 3 bases, and 6 bases lay in between. This CDR3 region has 12 residues. The CDR3 protein is CASSWEYTEAFF. The DNA of the CDR3 is TGTGCCAGCAGCTGGGAGTACACTGAAGCTTTCTTT.

This clone was picked up a small number of times. This chain uses TRBV7-2 with TRBJ1-5; D gene uncertain. V gave up 0 bases and J gave up 6 bases, with 12 bases separating them. Looked up from germline, CDR1 is SGHTA and CDR2 is FQGNSA. The CDR3 runs to 15 residues. CDR3 DNA: TGTGCCAGCAGCTTAGCGATAGGAGGTTCTCAGCCCCAGCATTTT. Protein: CASSLAIGGSQPQHF.

The genes are TRBV6-4 and TRBJ1-2; D gene uncertain. The CDR3 sequence is 14 residues long. V was clipped by 0 bases and J by 4 bases, with 9 bases between them. The germline gives CDR1 MRHNA, CDR2 SNTAGT. The CDR3 spells CASSDSGGRYGYTF. The DNA for the CDR3 is TGTGCCAGCAGTGACTCCGGAGGTCGCTATGGCTACACCTTC.

Only a few counts were recorded for this clone. The sample carries other DNA sequences with the same CDR3. The chain has TRBV19 and TRBJ1-1; 10 nucleotides match TRBD1. Germline V lookup: CDR1 LNHDA, CDR2 SQIVND (reference sequence). After removal of 0 bases from V and 3 bases from J, the junction contained 1 base not matched to a gene. The CDR3 contains 15 residues. CDR3 nucleotide sequence: TGTGCCAGTAGTATAGAGGGGACAGGGGACACTGAAGCTTTCTTT. Translated: CASSIEGTGDTEAFF.

The CDR3 bases are TGTGCCAGCTCACCTCGACAGGGAGTGAACACCGGGGAGCTGTTTTTT. As protein: CASSPRQGVNTGELFF. The rearrangement links TRBV18 to TRBJ2-2, with TRBD1 matching over 7 bases. V lost 3 bases and J lost 1; bases outside the gene matches: 5. CDR1 and CDR2 (germline): KGHSH, LQKENI. The CDR3 extends over 16 amino acids.

This CDR3 reads CASSSRDSPLHF. The CDR3 DNA is TGTGCCAGTAGTAGCAGGGATTCACCCCTCCACTTT. The V and J genes are TRBV19 and TRBJ1-6; perhaps TRBD1 as D (5 bases). Trimming removed 4 bases from V and 8 bases from J, with 6 bases in between. The CDR3 is made up of 12 amino acids. Germline V lookup: CDR1 LNHDA, CDR2 SQIVND (reference sequence).

CDR3 in DNA: TGTGCCAGTAGTCTCAGGGGGCCGGCGCCGACTGGAAACACCATATATTTT. Translation: CASSLRGPAPTGNTIYF. The J gene is TRBJ1-3, the V gene TRBV19, with 8 positions matching TRBD1. CDR1 and CDR2 (germline): LNHDA, SQIVND (reference sequence). The CDR3 length is 17 residues. The J segment lost 2 bases and the V segment lost 5 bases, leaving 11 bases of the junction unmatched.

V and J are TRBV28 and TRBJ2-7, with D uncertain. Germline V CDR1 and CDR2: MDHEN, SYDVKM. Deletions cut 9 bases from V and 0 bases from J, with 9 bases between. The CDR3 contains 12 residues. In DNA, the CDR3 is TGTGCCAGTTTAGTGAGCTCCTACGAGCAGTACTTC. Translation gives CASLVSSYEQYF.

This chain connects TRBV6-5 to TRBJ1-1; no firm D call. Between the trimmed V and J ends, which lost 0 bases and 7 bases, there was a span of 9 bases. Germline CDR1 MNHEY, CDR2 SVGAGI. This CDR3 region has 13 residues. CDR3 protein: CASSYSQRYEAFF. The CDR3 DNA reads as TGTGCCAGCAGTTACTCTCAACGGTATGAAGCTTTCTTT.

This clone occurred a few times. This sequence joins TRBV6-1 and TRBJ1-2; D is unclear. V was pared by 0 bases and J by 1 base, with 3 bases between. The CDR3 contains 13 residues. Germline V gene lookup returns CDR1 MNHNS and CDR2 SASEGT. The DNA of the CDR3 is TGTGCCAGCAGTGAAGCACTTAACTATGGCTACACCTTC. It specifies CASSEALNYGYTF.

The chain carries TRBV7-2 and TRBJ2-7; D possibly corresponds to TRBD1 (6 bases). V lost 5 bases and J 0 bases, leaving 14 bases between the germline ends. This CDR3 contains 15 residues. CDR1 is SGHTA and CDR2 is FQGNSA in the germline V gene. The CDR3 bases are TGTGCCAGCAGCGACGACAGGAGAAGCTCCTACGAGCAGTACTTC. The encoded protein is CASSDDRRSSYEQYF.

The CDR3 DNA sequence: TGTGCCAGCAGTGAGGGCACTCTCGGGGCCAACGTCCTGACTTTC. Encoded protein: CASSEGTLGANVLTF. The chain links TRBV2 to TRBJ2-6, with unresolved D. This CDR3 has 15 amino acids. The V gene lost 3 bases and the J gene lost 4 bases, with 10 bases spanning the gap. Germline CDR1 and CDR2: SNHLY and FYNNEI. Complete variable domain (other parts from reference TRBV2 and TRBJ2-6): EPEVTQTPSHQVTQMGQEVILRCVPISNHLYFYWYRQILGQKVEFLVSFYNNEISEKSEIFDDQFSVERPDGSNFTLKIRSTKLEDSAMYFCASSEGTLGANVLTFGAGSRLTVL.

CDR3 amino acids: CASSLWWGPGNTEAFF. CDR3 DNA sequence: TGTGCCAGCAGCTTATGGTGGGGGCCGGGGAACACTGAAGCTTTCTTT. V and J are TRBV11-3 and TRBJ1-1, with a tentative D call TRBD1 (6 bases). V gave up 2 bases and J gave up 1 base, with 14 bases separating them. CDR1 and CDR2 (germline): SGHNT, YENEEA. This CDR3 region has 16 residues.

This sequence joins TRBV9 and TRBJ2-2; 8 positions agree with TRBD2. From germline, CDR1 is SGDLS and CDR2 YYNGEE. The V and J ends lost 0 bases and 7 bases, in that order; junction bases with no gene match: 8. The CDR3 has 16 amino acids. The chain's CDR3 is CASSVVTGGAGGELFF. As DNA, the CDR3 is TGTGCCAGCAGCGTAGTTACCGGGGGGGCCGGCGGGGAGCTGTTTTTT.

V is TRBV19 and J is TRBJ2-3; D perhaps matches TRBD1 (6 bases). Germline lookup yields CDR1 LNHDA and CDR2 SQIVND (reference sequence). Trimming stripped 3 bases from V and 3 bases from J, with 13 bases between. The CDR3 runs to 15 residues. The CDR3 DNA follows: TGTGCCAGTAGTATCTGGGGGCCTAGGACAGATACGCAGTATTTT. Amino acids: CASSIWGPRTDTQYF.

This chain joins TRBV2 and TRBJ1-3; no firm D call. V shed 11 bases and J shed 2 bases, with 13 bases lying between them. The CDR3 spans 13 residues. In germline, CDR1 is SNHLY, CDR2 FYNNEI. CDR3 amino acids: CAAEATAGNTIYF. CDR3 nucleotides: TGTGCCGCTGAGGCGACGGCTGGAAACACCATATATTTT.

The chain employs TRBV19 and TRBJ1-1, with D possibly being TRBD1 (6 bases). The germline V gene has CDR1 LNHDA and CDR2 SQIVND (reference sequence). Trimming took off 0 bases at V and 4 bases at J, with 15 bases between the two ends. CDR3 length: 16 amino acids. The CDR3 here is CASSIDPLQGGTEAFF. The CDR3 DNA reads TGTGCCAGTAGTATAGATCCTTTACAGGGTGGCACTGAAGCTTTCTTT.

The chain is built from TRBV27 and TRBJ2-3; maybe TRBD2 (6 bases). Germline lookup yields CDR1 MNHEY and CDR2 SMNVEV (reference sequence). Trimming pared 5 bases from V and 5 bases from J, leaving 17 bases between. The CDR3 has 15 residues. For the CDR3, the DNA is TGTGCCAGCAGTGCCTGGGGGGTTGGGGTAGATACGCAGTATTTT. This gives the protein CASSAWGVGVDTQYF.